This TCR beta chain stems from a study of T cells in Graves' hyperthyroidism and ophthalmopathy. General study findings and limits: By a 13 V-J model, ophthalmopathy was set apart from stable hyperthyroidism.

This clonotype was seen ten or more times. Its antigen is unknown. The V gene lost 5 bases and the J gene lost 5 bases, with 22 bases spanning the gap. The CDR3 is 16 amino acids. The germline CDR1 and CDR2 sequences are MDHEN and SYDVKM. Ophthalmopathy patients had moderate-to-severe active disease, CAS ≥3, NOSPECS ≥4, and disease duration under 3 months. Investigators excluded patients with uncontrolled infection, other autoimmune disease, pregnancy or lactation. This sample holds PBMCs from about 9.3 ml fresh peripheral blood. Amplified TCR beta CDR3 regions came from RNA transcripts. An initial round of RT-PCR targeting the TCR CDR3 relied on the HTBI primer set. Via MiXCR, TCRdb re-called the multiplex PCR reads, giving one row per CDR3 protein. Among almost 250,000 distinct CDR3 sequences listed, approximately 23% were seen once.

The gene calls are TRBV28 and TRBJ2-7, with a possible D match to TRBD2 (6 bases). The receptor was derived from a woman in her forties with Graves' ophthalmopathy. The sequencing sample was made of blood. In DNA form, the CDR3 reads TGTGCCAGCAGTCGGGCCGTCTATGGGACTTCAAACGAGCAGTACTTC. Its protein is CASSRAVYGTSNEQYF.